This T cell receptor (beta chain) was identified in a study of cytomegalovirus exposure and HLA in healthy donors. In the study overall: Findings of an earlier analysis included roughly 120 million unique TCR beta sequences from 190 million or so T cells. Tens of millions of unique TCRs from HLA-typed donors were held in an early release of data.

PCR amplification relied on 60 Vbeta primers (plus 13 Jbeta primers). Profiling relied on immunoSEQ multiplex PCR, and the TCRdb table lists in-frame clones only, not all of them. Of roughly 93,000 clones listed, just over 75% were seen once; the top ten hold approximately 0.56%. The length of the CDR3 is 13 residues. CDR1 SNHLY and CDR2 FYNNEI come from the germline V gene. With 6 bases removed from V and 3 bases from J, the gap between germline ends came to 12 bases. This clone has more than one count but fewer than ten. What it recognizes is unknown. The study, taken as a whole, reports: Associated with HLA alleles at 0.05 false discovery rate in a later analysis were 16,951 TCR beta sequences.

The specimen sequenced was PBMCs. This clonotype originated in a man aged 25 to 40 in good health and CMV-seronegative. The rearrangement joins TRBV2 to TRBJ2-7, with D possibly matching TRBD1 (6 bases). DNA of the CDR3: TGTGCCAGCAGAGAGGACAGACTCTACGAGCAGTACGTC. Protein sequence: CASREDRLYEQYV.